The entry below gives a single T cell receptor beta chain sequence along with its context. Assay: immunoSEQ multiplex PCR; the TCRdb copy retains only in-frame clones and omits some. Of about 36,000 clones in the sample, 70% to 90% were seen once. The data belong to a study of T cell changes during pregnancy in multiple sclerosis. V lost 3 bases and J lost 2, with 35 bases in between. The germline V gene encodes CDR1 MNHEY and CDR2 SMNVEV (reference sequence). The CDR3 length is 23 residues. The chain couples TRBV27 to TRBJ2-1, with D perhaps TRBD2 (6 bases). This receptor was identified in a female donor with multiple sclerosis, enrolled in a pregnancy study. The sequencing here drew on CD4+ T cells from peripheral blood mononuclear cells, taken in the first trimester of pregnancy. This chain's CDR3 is CASSFLGTTAGWAGGIAYNEQFF. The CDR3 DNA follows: TGTGCCAGCAGTTTCCTTGGAACTACTGCAGGCTGGGCTGGGGGGATCGCCTACAATGAGCAGTTCTTC.